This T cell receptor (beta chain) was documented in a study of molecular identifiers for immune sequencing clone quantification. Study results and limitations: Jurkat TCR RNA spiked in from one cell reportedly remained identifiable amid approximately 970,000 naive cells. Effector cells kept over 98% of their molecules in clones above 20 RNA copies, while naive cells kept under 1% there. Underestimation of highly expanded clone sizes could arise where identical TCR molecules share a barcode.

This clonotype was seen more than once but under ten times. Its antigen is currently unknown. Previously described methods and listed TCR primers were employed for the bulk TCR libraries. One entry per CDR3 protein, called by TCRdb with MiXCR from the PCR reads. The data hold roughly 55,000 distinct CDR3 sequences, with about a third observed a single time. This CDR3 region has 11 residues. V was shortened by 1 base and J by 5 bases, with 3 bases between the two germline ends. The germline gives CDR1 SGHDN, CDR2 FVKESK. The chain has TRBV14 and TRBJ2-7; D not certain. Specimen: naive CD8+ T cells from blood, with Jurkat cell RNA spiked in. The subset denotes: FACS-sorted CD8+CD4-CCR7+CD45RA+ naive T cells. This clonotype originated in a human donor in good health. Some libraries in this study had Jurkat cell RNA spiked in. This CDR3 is CASSQVHEQYF. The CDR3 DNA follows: TGTGCCAGCAGCCAAGTGCACGAGCAGTACTTC.